These T cell receptor beta chains were read from a single sample in a study of PD-1 blockade in classical Hodgkin lymphoma. Here immunoSEQ multiplex PCR was the method, and the copy in TCRdb shows in-frame clones only, minus some. The repertoire holds around 100,000 clones, with 80% to 90% as singletons. The sample here was peripheral blood mononuclear cells (PBMCs), taken before the second cycle of nivolumab. The receptors shown here come from a human donor with classical Hodgkin lymphoma. Each CDR3 is given without its conserved first and last residue.

v_call	j_call	cdr3_aa
TRBV30	TRBJ1-4	AWSSVPEKLF
TRBV30	TRBJ1-5	AWSGGFYSYSNQPQH
TRBV4-1	TRBJ1-1	ASSRGMVDTEAF
TRBV19	TRBJ1-5	ATTAYSNQPQH
TRBV20-1	TRBJ2-1	SASGTLEQF
TRBV28	TRBJ1-1	ASSPRDRGPEAF
TRBV29-1	TRBJ2-7	SVQRGSSYEQY
TRBV4-1	TRBJ2-7	ASSQDGTSVSYEQY
TRBV30	TRBJ1-6	AWSASLGVIGNSPLH
TRBV10-1	TRBJ2-1	ASSETSGGRNEQF
TRBV27	TRBJ1-6	ASSLRGVNSPLH
TRBV19	TRBJ2-5	ASSIERGREETQY
TRBV19	TRBJ1-1	ASGGEVRRGTEAF
TRBV7-2	TRBJ2-7	ASSSALAGGREQY
TRBV5-4	TRBJ2-7	ASSRTGLGYEQY
TRBV12-5	TRBJ1-1	ASGLVQGAEAF
TRBV14	TRBJ2-2	ASRRQGVPGELF
TRBV7-9	TRBJ2-2	ASSQRDRGTGELF
TRBV9	TRBJ1-2	ASSVEATNLYGYT
TRBV11-2	TRBJ1-4	ASSLGTTGSEKLF
TRBV19	TRBJ2-7	ASSMYRAAYEQY
TRBV5-1	TRBJ1-2	ASSLEGGGNYGYT
TRBV6-1	TRBJ1-2	ASSEGKDYGYT
TRBV9	TRBJ1-2	ASSAGTGLYGYT